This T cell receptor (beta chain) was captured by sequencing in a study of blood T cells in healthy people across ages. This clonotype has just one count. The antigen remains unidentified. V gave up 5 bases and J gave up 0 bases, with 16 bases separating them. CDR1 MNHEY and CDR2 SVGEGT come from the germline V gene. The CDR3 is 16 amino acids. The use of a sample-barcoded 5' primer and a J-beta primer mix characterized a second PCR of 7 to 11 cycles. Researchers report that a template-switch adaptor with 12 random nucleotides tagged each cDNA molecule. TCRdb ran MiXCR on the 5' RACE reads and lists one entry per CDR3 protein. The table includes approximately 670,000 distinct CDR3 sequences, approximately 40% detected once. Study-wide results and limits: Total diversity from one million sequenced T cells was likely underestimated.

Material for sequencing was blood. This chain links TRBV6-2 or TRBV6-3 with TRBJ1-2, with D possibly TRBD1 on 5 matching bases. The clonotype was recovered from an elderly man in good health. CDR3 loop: CASSPGRLEPNYGYTF. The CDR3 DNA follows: TGTGCCAGCAGTCCAGGGAGGCTGGAGCCTAACTATGGCTACACCTTC.